One TCR beta chain is described in this entry. What antigen it recognizes has not been identified. Base qualities are not recorded, but no much larger clone differs from it by a single base. This specimen belongs to a study of blood T cell repertoires in COVID-19 (dated by TCRdb to the early 2020s). Regarding the research as a whole: The collaborator samples originated in the United States, Italy and Spain and spanned the acute and convalescent phases of COVID-19. HLA class I and class II types, where available, came from metadata supplied by the sample provider rather than from assay-based typing. Deeply sampled blood TCRbeta repertoires from subjects exposed to, actively infected with, or recovered from COVID-19 were included in the dataset. The material from the prospective study consisted of cDNA or gDNA derived from T cells, B-cell-depleted T cells, or PBMCs. A freely available public database, intended as a resource for researchers studying the immune response to SARS-CoV-2, is where the repertoires were released. The sample metadata nearly always contained a de-identified subject ID, COVID-19 status, age in years and sex. Samples came from the ongoing ImmuneRACE study (first 160 participants) plus 1,254 subjects from 6 global collaborators. Findings and caveats that apply to the study as a whole: The amount of clinical and demographic metadata varied by source and participant and was provided uncurated.

Looking up the germline V gene yields CDR1 LGHNA and CDR2 YSLEER. From the cysteine through the phenylalanine, the CDR3 covers 14 amino acids. Kept here is only the CDR3 DNA, which spans 42 bases and is read in frame from base 1. Clipping removes 4 bases from V and 3 bases from J, with 6 as the unmatched junction base count. A second Seattle source provided samples from volunteer blood donors who had recovered from COVID-19. Each collaborating institution followed its own protocols to collect whole blood in K2EDTA tubes. Collaborator samples were shipped for TCRbeta analysis as frozen whole blood, isolated PBMCs, or DNA extracted from either sample type. The immunoSEQ Assay, a bias-controlled multiplex PCR, was used to amplify TCRbeta CDR3 regions from genomic DNA. Turning to the authors' computational methods: The number of nucleated cells in each sample was estimated from the amplification of reference gene primers within the assay. Sequence reads were collapsed and filtered to measure the absolute abundance of every unique TCRbeta CDR3 rearrangement. For each sample, productive Simpson clonality was calculated by taking the square root of Simpson's diversity index across productive rearrangements. TCRdb obtained this table from immuneACCESS and retained in-frame rearrangements with V and J assigned. These tables miss some clones; where compared with another copy, unresolved V genes account for less than half of the shortfall, and the remainder is unexplained. V and J calls and clone size follow that table, whereas D and trimming were derived from the DNA. The sample profile shows 200,000 to 250,000 clones; roughly 87% of them were found once. Together, the top ten hold approximately 12% of the sample.

The chain employs TRBV4-3 and TRBJ2-7; 7 nucleotides in the junction match TRBD1. What was sequenced was peripheral blood. The sequence derives from a young woman who had recovered from COVID-19. For the CDR3, the sequence is CASSPGTDDYEQYF. The DNA is TGCGCCAGCAGCCCGGGGACAGATGACTACGAGCAGTACTTC.